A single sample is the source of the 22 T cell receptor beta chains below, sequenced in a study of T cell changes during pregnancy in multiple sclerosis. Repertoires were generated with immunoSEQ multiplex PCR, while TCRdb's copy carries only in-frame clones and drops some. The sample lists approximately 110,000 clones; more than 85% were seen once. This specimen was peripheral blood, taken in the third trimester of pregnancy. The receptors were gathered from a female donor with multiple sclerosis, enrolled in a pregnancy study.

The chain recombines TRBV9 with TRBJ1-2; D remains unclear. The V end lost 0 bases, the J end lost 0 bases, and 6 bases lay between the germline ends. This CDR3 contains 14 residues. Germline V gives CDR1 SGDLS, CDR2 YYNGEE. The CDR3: CASSVATANYGYTF. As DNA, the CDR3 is TGTGCCAGCAGCGTAGCTACAGCTAACTATGGCTACACCTTC.

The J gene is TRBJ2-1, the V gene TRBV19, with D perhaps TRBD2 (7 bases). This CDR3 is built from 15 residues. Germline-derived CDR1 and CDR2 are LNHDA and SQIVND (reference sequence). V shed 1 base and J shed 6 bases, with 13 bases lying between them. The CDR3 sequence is CASSIAEGGPNEQFF. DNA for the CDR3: TGTGCCAGTAGTATAGCAGAGGGGGGGCCCAATGAGCAGTTCTTC.

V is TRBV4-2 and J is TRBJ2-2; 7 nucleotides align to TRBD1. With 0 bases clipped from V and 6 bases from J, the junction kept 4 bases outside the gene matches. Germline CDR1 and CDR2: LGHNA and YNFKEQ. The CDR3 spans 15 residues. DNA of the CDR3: TGTGCCAGCAGCCAAGATGGAACAGGGGCCGGGGAGCTGTTTTTT. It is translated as CASSQDGTGAGELFF.

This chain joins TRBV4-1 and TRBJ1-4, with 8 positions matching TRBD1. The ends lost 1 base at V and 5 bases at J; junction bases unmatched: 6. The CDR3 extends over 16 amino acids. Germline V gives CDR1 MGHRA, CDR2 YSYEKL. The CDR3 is CASSQGTGQGNEKLFF. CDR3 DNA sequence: TGCGCCAGCAGCCAAGGGACCGGACAGGGCAATGAAAAACTGTTTTTT.

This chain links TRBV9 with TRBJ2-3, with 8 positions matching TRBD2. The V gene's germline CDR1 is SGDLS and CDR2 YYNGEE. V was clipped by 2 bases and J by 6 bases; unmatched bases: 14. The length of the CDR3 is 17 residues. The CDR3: CASSVSPPGLAWDTQYF. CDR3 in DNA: TGTGCCAGCAGCGTTTCCCCTCCAGGACTAGCTTGGGATACGCAGTATTTT. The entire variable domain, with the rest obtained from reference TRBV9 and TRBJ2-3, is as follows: DSGVTQTPKHLITATGQRVTLRCSPRSGDLSVYWYQQSLDQGLQFLIQYYNGEERAKGNILERFSAQQFPDLHSELNLSSLELGDSALYFCASSVSPPGLAWDTQYFGPGTRLTVL.

The CDR3: CASSLLRGGTGELFF. CDR3 bases: TGTGCCAGCAGCTTACTCAGGGGTGGCACCGGGGAGCTGTTTTTT. V usage is TRBV7-8 and J usage is TRBJ2-2; maybe TRBD1 (6 bases). The CDR3 runs to 15 residues. Germline values: CDR1 SGHVS, CDR2 FQNEAQ. Trimming shortened V by 2 bases and J by 4 bases, and 11 bases separated the two germline ends.

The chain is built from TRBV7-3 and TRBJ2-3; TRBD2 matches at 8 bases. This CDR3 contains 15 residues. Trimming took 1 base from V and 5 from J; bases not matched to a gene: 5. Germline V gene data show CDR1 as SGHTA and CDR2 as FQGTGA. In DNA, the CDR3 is TGTGCCAGCAGCTTAAACGGGGGGGCGTTAGATACGCAGTATTTT. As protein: CASSLNGGALDTQYF. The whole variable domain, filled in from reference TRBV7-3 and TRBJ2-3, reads GAGVSQTPSNKVTEKGKYVELRCDPISGHTALYWYRQSLGQGPEFLIYFQGTGAADDSGLPNDRFFAVRPEGSVSTLKIQRTERGDSAVYLCASSLNGGALDTQYFGPGTRLTVL.

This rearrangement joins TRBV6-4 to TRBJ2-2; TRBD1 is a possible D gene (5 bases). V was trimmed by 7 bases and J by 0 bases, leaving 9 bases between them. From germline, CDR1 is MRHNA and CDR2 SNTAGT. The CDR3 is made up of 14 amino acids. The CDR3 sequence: CASKDTSNTGELFF. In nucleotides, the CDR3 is TGTGCCAGCAAGGACACATCGAACACCGGGGAGCTGTTTTTT.

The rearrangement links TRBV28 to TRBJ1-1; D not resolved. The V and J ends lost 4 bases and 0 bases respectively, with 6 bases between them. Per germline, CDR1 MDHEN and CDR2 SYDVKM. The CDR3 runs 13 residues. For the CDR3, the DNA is TGTGCCAGCAGTTCATACATGAACACTGAAGCTTTCTTT. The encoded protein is CASSSYMNTEAFF.

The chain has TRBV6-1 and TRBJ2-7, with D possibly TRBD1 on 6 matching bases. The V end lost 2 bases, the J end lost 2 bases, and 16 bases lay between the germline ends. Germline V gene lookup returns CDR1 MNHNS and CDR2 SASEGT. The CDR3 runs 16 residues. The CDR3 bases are TGTGCCAGCAGTGAACCCTTCCGGGACACGACCTACGAGCAGTACTTC. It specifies CASSEPFRDTTYEQYF.

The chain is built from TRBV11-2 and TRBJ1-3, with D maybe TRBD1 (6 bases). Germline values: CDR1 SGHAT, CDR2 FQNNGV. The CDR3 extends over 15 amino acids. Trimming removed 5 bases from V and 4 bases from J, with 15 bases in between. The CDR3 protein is CASSRIQGPGNTIYF. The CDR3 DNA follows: TGTGCCAGCAGCCGCATACAGGGCCCCGGAAACACCATATATTTT.

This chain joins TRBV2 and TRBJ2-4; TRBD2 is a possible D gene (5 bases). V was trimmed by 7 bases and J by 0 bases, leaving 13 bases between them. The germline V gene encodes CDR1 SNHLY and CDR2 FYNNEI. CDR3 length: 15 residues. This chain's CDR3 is CASIRGRLAKNIQYF. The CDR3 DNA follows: TGTGCCAGCATTCGCGGGCGACTAGCCAAAAACATTCAGTACTTC.

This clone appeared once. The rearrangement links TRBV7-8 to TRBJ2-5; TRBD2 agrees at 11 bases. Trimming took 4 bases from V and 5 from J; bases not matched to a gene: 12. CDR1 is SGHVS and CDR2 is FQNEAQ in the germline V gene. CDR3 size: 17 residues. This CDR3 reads CASSSGTSGTPRETQYF. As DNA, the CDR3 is TGTGCCAGCAGCTCCGGGACTAGCGGTACCCCCCGTGAGACCCAGTACTTC.

This CDR3 is CATSKGVTSGSRISYEQYF. The CDR3 DNA is TGTGCCACCAGCAAGGGGGTGACTAGCGGGAGTCGAATATCCTACGAGCAGTACTTC. The V and J genes are TRBV15 and TRBJ2-7; 12 nucleotides line up with TRBD2. The V segment lost 4 bases and the J segment 1 base; nucleotides outside the gene matches: 14. The CDR3 extends over 19 amino acids. From germline, CDR1 is LNHNV and CDR2 YYDKDF (reference sequence).

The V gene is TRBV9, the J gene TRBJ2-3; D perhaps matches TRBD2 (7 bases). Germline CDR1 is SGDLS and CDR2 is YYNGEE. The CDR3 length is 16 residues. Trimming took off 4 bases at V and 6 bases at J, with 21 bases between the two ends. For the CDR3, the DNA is TGTGCCAGCAGCCCTTCCGGACTAGGGGGGGCGGATACGCAGTATTTT. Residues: CASSPSGLGGADTQYF. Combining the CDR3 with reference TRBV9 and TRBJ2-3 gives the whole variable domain DSGVTQTPKHLITATGQRVTLRCSPRSGDLSVYWYQQSLDQGLQFLIQYYNGEERAKGNILERFSAQQFPDLHSELNLSSLELGDSALYFCASSPSGLGGADTQYFGPGTRLTVL.

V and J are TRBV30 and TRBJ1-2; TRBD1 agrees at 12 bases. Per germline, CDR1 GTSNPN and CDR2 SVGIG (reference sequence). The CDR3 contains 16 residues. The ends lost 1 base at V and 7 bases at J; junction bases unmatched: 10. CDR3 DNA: TGTGCCTGGAGTGCCGGGACAGGGGGCTTCTATGGTGGCTACACCTTC. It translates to CAWSAGTGGFYGGYTF.

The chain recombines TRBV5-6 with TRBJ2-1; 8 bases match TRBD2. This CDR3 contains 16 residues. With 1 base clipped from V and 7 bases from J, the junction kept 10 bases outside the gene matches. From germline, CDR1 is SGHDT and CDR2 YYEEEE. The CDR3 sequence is CASSLYSSGSANEQFF. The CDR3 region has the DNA TGTGCCAGCAGCTTGTATTCCAGCGGGAGTGCAAATGAGCAGTTCTTC. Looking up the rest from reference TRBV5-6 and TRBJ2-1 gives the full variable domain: DAGVTQSPTHLIKTRGQQVTLRCSPKSGHDTVSWYQQALGQGPQFIFQYYEEEERQRGNFPDRFSGHQFPNYSSELNVNALLLGDSALYLCASSLYSSGSANEQFFGPGTRLTVL.

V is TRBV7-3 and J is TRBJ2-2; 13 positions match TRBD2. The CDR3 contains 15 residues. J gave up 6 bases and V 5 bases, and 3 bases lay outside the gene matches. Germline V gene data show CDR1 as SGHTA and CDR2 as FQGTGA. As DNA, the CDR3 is TGTGCCAGCAGCCGAGGACTAGCGGGAGCCGGGGAGCTGTTTTTT. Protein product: CASSRGLAGAGELFF.

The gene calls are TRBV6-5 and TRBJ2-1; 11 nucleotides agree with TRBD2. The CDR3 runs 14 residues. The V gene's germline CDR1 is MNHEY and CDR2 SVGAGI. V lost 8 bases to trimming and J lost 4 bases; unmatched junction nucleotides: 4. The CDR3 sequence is CASYSSGGYNEQFF. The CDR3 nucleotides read TGTGCCAGCTATTCTAGCGGGGGGTACAATGAGCAGTTCTTC.

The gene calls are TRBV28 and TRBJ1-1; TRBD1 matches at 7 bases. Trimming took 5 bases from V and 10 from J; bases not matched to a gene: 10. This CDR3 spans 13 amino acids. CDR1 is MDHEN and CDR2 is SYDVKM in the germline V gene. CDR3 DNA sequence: TGTGCCAGCAGTGGGGACAGATCGGCTGGAGCTTTCTTT. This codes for CASSGDRSAGAFF.

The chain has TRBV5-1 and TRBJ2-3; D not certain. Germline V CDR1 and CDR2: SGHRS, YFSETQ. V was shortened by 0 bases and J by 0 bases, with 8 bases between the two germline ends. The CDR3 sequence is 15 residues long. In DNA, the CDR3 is TGCGCCAGCAGCTTGGAAACACGAAGCACAGATACGCAGTATTTT. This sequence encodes CASSLETRSTDTQYF.

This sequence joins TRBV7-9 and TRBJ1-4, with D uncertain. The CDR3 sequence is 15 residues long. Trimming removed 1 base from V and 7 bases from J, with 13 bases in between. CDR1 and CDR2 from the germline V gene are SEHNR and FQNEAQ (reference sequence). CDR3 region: CASSLGGQATEKLFF. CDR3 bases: TGTGCCAGCAGCTTAGGAGGGCAGGCGACTGAAAAACTGTTTTTT.